This T cell receptor beta chain appears in the sequencing data of a study of regulatory T cells in long-lasting Graves disease. The study's findings and limits: Whereas new patients shared some 990 public clonotypes, persistent patients shared more, at under 3,500.

The sample's time point: persistent/refractory GD, antithyroid drugs over 5 years with positive TRAb. RNA isolated from PBMCs was used to make the TCR library. Remarks on this clonotype: Its antigen is still unknown.

CDR1 and CDR2 (germline): MNHEY, SVGEGT. The junction had 9 bases not matched to a gene; V was cut back by 0 bases and J by 6 bases. The CDR3 contains 16 residues. Combining iRepertoire HTBI primers with Arm-PCR of CDR3 regions, the authors built TCR beta libraries. TCRdb passed the multiplex PCR reads through MiXCR, listing each CDR3 protein once. The repertoire holds roughly 500,000 distinct CDR3 sequences, with around 21% as singletons. This rearrangement joins TRBV6-2 or TRBV6-3 to TRBJ2-5, with TRBD1 matching 8 bases. The clonotype originates from a female donor with Graves disease. The source was peripheral blood mononuclear cells (PBMCs), collected when the disease was refractory, from a patient treated with antithyroid drugs. The DNA of the CDR3 is TGTGCCAGCAGTTACTCGGTGTCAGGGGGCGGCAAGACCCAGTACTTC. Protein sequence: CASSYSVSGGGKTQYF.